The 15 T cell receptor beta chains below come from one sample, sequenced in a study of OX40 agonist ivuxolimab in advanced cancers. Profiling relied on immunoSEQ multiplex PCR, and the TCRdb table lists in-frame clones only, not all of them. The sample holds around 67,000 clones; approximately 90% are singletons and the top ten take under 1.5%. Sample: CD4+ or CD8+ T cells sorted from blood, taken in a trial of the OX40 agonist ivuxolimab. The receptors here all came from an adult with an advanced solid tumor such as melanoma, head and neck, liver or kidney cancer.

V usage is TRBV28 and J usage is TRBJ2-7; TRBD2 might be the D (5 bases). The CDR3 sequence is 15 residues long. Looked up from germline, CDR1 is MDHEN and CDR2 is SYDVKM. V was pared by 5 bases and J by 2 bases, with 16 bases between. CDR3 DNA sequence: TGTGCCAGCAGTCTGCAAACTAGTAAGGCCTACGAGCAGTACTTC. Its protein product is CASSLQTSKAYEQYF.

This chain uses TRBV6-5 with TRBJ1-1; tentatively, D is TRBD1 (6 bases). The germline V gene has CDR1 MNHEY and CDR2 SVGAGI. This CDR3 has 16 residues. The V gene lost 2 bases and the J gene lost 3 bases, with 16 bases spanning the gap. Here the CDR3 reads CASSYAPRGSHTEAFF. The DNA of the CDR3 is TGTGCCAGCAGTTACGCCCCCAGGGGTTCTCACACTGAAGCTTTCTTT.

This clone was observed a few times. V and J are TRBV11-2 and TRBJ2-7; 9 bases align to TRBD2. Germline V lookup: CDR1 SGHAT, CDR2 FQNNGV. The CDR3 contains 19 residues. The V segment lost 6 bases and the J segment 0 bases; nucleotides outside the gene matches: 18. The CDR3 loop reads CASSLRPGTSTSSSYEQYF. The DNA of the CDR3 is TGTGCCAGCAGTTTACGCCCCGGGACTAGCACGTCAAGCTCCTACGAGCAGTACTTC.

The genes are TRBV2 and TRBJ2-1, with D maybe TRBD1 (6 bases). CDR1 is SNHLY and CDR2 is FYNNEI in the germline V gene. V was shortened by 4 bases and J by 10 bases, with 14 bases between the two germline ends. The CDR3 has 13 amino acids. The CDR3 loop is CASSATGRSEQFF. CDR3 coding DNA: TGTGCCAGCAGTGCAACAGGGAGAAGCGAGCAGTTCTTC. The variable domain in full, with the rest retrieved from reference TRBV2 and TRBJ2-1, is EPEVTQTPSHQVTQMGQEVILRCVPISNHLYFYWYRQILGQKVEFLVSFYNNEISEKSEIFDDQFSVERPDGSNFTLKIRSTKLEDSAMYFCASSATGRSEQFFGPGTRLTVL.

This chain uses TRBV5-8 with TRBJ2-1; D possibly matches TRBD1 or TRBD2 (6 bases each). The CDR3 has 15 residues. Trimming took 6 bases from V and 6 from J, leaving 19 bases between them. CDR1 is SGHTS, CDR2 YDEGEE, per germline. The CDR3 here is CASTKGGLLGNEQFF. DNA for the CDR3: TGTGCCAGCACGAAGGGGGGTCTCTTAGGCAATGAGCAGTTCTTC. Filled out from reference TRBV5-8 and TRBJ2-1, the complete variable domain reads EAGVTQSPTHLIKTRGQQATLRCSPISGHTSVYWYQQALGLGLQFLLWYDEGEERNRGNFPPRFSGRQFPNYSSELNVNALELEDSALYLCASTKGGLLGNEQFFGPGTRLTVL.

The genes are TRBV28 and TRBJ1-6; D is possibly TRBD1 (6 bases). The V end was cut by 6 bases, the J end by 8 bases, with 20 bases between. Germline V gene lookup returns CDR1 MDHEN and CDR2 SYDVKM. This CDR3 is 16 amino acids long. CDR3 sequence (DNA): TGTGCCAGCAGCTCTCCGGGGGGGCCTAGGTATTCACCCCTCCACTTT. Residues: CASSSPGGPRYSPLHF.

V usage is TRBV7-8 and J usage is TRBJ2-2, with a tentative D call TRBD1 (6 bases). CDR3 size: 16 residues. Germline-derived CDR1 and CDR2 are SGHVS and FQNEAQ. V was pared by 5 bases and J by 2 bases, with 15 bases between. CDR3 DNA: TGTGCCAGCAGCCCCCGGGACACCCTAAACACCGGGGAGCTGTTTTTT. It yields the protein CASSPRDTLNTGELFF.

The chain carries TRBV18 and TRBJ1-4, with no clear D. V lost 1 base and J lost 7, with 10 bases in between. The CDR3 covers 14 residues. CDR1 is KGHSH, CDR2 LQKENI, per germline. The CDR3 sequence is CASSPRLEGEKLFF. Written as DNA, the CDR3 is TGTGCCAGCTCACCACGATTGGAGGGTGAAAAACTGTTTTTT.

J is TRBJ1-5 and V is TRBV7-9, with no clear D. The CDR3 is 13 amino acids. Germline CDR1 SEHNR, CDR2 FQNEAQ (reference sequence). Trimming removed 4 bases at V and 0 bases at J, with 4 bases between. CDR3 in amino acids: CASSSSSNQPQHF. CDR3 nucleotide sequence: TGTGCCAGCAGCTCCAGTAGCAATCAGCCCCAGCATTTT. The variable domain in full, completed from reference TRBV7-9 and TRBJ1-5, reads DTGVSQNPRHKITKRGQNVTFRCDPISEHNRLYWYRQTLGQGPEFLTYFQNEAQLEKSRLLSDRFSAERPKGSFSTLEIQRTEQGDSAMYLCASSSSSNQPQHFGDGTRLSIL.

V usage is TRBV18 and J usage is TRBJ2-3, with D uncertain. Germline assignment: CDR1 KGHSH and CDR2 LQKENI. V was cut by 1 base and J by 0 bases, with 5 bases left in between. The CDR3 has 14 residues. The CDR3 reads CASSPLQSTDTQYF. Here the CDR3 DNA reads TGTGCCAGCTCACCACTACAGAGCACAGATACGCAGTATTTT.

The rearrangement links TRBV6-5 to TRBJ1-2; perhaps TRBD1 as D (5 bases). Trimming removed 2 bases at V and 5 bases at J, with 9 bases between. The CDR3 is 13 residues long. Germline assignment: CDR1 MNHEY and CDR2 SVGAGI. CDR3 loop: CASSYDGGYGYTF. As DNA, the CDR3 is TGTGCCAGCAGTTACGACGGGGGGTATGGCTACACCTTC.

This clone has only a few counts. The chain employs TRBV10-1 and TRBJ2-1; D is possibly TRBD2 (5 bases). The V end lost 8 bases, the J end lost 6 bases, and 14 bases lay between the germline ends. The germline CDR1 and CDR2 sequences are WNHNN and SYGVQD (reference sequence). This CDR3 spans 13 amino acids. The DNA for the CDR3 is TGCGCCAGCCTCCCTCGGGGAGTCAATGAGCAGTTCTTC. The encoded protein is CASLPRGVNEQFF.

J is TRBJ2-1 and V is TRBV7-2; D may match TRBD1 or TRBD2 (5 bases each). Germline V gives CDR1 SGHTA, CDR2 FQGNSA. Trimming took 5 bases from V and 10 from J, leaving 18 bases between them. The CDR3 loop spans 14 amino acids. The chain's CDR3 is CASSLLGSGREQFF. In DNA form, the CDR3 reads TGTGCCAGCAGCCTCTTAGGTTCGGGACGGGAGCAGTTCTTC.

The chain combines TRBV15 with TRBJ2-1, with D possibly being TRBD2 (5 bases). Germline CDR1 is LNHNV and CDR2 is YYDKDF (reference sequence). V was clipped by 2 bases and J by 6 bases, with 14 bases between them. This CDR3 region has 15 residues. The DNA for the CDR3 is TGTGCCACCAGCAGAACATCCGGGATGTTCAATGAGCAGTTCTTC. Translation: CATSRTSGMFNEQFF.

J is TRBJ1-2 and V is TRBV5-4; D not resolved. Germline V gene data show CDR1 as SGHNT and CDR2 as YYREEE (reference sequence). Deletions cut 3 bases from V and 7 bases from J, with 13 bases between. The CDR3 is 13 residues long. This CDR3 is CASSSYKVIGYTF. The CDR3 bases are TGTGCCAGCAGCTCCTACAAGGTTATTGGCTACACCTTC.